This T cell receptor beta chain was recorded in a study of cytomegalovirus exposure and HLA in healthy donors. The overall study: A later analysis reported the approximately 120 validation repertoires used the same platform as the roughly 700 first-cohort repertoires.

The CDR3 has 11 residues. Trimming removed 8 bases from V and 4 bases from J, with 5 bases in between. Germline CDR1 is SGHAT and CDR2 is FQNNGV. Sequencing used immunoSEQ multiplex PCR; TCRdb keeps in-frame clones, though not all of them. The table shows about 110,000 clones, with over 85% occurring only once. The study's findings and limits: According to a subsequent analysis, TCR clusters identified in the first cohort showed a tendency to co-occur across the roughly 120 validation repertoires. While the bulk of TCR sequences proved rare, some public TCRs turned up in many donors. As confirmed in vitro, a few CMV-associated chains were specific for CMV antigens.

In the case of this clone: What it binds is not known.

This TCR came from a woman aged 18-29 years in good health and CMV-seronegative. The chain combines TRBV11-2 with TRBJ1-4; no clear D gene. The sample taken for sequencing was PBMCs. As DNA, the CDR3 is TGTGCCAGCCGAGGTAATGAAAAACTGTTTTTT. This encodes CASRGNEKLFF.